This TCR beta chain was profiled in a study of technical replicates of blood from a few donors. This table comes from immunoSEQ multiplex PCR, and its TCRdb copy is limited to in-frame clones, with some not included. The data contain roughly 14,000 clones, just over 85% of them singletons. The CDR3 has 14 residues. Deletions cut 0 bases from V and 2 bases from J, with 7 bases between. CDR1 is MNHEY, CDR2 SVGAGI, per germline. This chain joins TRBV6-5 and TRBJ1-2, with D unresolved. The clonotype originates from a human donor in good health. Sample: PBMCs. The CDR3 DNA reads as TGTGCCAGCAGTTACTCCCCGGGAAACTATGGCTACACCTTC. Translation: CASSYSPGNYGYTF.